This T cell receptor (beta chain) was recorded in a study of CD8 T cells in Susac syndrome. The germline CDR1 and CDR2 sequences are SGHRS and YFSETQ. The CDR3 contains 15 residues. Trimming removed 4 bases from V and 5 bases from J, with 19 bases in between. RNA totalling roughly 0.45 to 1 ug underwent reverse transcription with random hexamers. Amplification of TCR beta CDR3 was carried out by immunoSEQ multiplex PCR, which covered 54 Vbeta and 13 Jbeta segments. MiXCR, run by TCRdb on the immunoSEQ multiplex PCR reads, gives a single entry per CDR3 protein. Of approximately 100,000 distinct CDR3 sequences in the sample, around 90% were seen once. This clonotype was counted between two and nine times. CD8+ and CD4+ T cells from blood underwent TCR beta sequencing. TEMRA cells were FACS-enriched, and CD8+ and CD4+ T cells were isolated negatively.

Sequenced: CD4+ T cells from PBMCs. The gene calls are TRBV5-1 and TRBJ2-7, with D perhaps TRBD1 (5 bases). This clonotype was sampled from a human donor in good health. This CDR3 is CASSHRGGSMNEQYF. As DNA, the CDR3 is TGCGCCAGCAGCCATAGGGGTGGATCCATGAACGAGCAGTACTTC.